This TCR beta chain was documented in a study of molecular identifiers for immune sequencing clone quantification. Overall study findings and caveats: It was shown that clones above 20 RNA copies held over 98% of effector molecules, but under 1% in naive cells.

In germline, CDR1 is SEHNR, CDR2 FQNEAQ (reference sequence). V shed 4 bases and J shed 2 bases, with 7 bases lying between them. The CDR3 spans 13 residues. This clonotype has a count of ten or more. Its antigen is not identified. One entry per CDR3 protein, called by TCRdb with MiXCR from the PCR reads. Here the sample spans a few hundred thousand distinct CDR3 sequences, 24% being singletons. Sequencing used naive CD8+ T cells from blood, with Jurkat cell RNA spiked in. Subset indicated: FACS-sorted CD8+CD4-CCR7+CD45RA+ naive T cells. The rearrangement uses TRBV7-9 and TRBJ2-3, with D unclear. The clonotype was recovered from a human donor in good health. Some libraries in this study had Jurkat cell RNA spiked in. The chain's CDR3 is CASSSTLTDTQYF. The DNA of the CDR3 is TGTGCCAGCAGCTCAACTCTCACAGATACGCAGTATTTT.